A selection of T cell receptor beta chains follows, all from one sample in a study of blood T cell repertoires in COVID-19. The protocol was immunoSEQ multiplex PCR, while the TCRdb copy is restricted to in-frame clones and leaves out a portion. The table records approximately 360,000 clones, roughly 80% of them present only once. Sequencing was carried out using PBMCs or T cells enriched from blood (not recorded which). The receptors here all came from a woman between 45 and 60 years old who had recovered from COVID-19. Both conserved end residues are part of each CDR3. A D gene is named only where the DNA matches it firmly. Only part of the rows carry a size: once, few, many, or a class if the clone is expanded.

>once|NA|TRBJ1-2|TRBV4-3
TGCGCCAGCAGCCAAGATTCTCGTGACTATGGCTACACCTTC
CASSQDSRDYGYTF
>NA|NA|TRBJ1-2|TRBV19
TGTGCCAGTAGTATCCCTTCTCACTATGGCTACACCTTC
CASSIPSHYGYTF
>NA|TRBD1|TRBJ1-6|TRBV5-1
TGCGCCAGCAGCGACAACGCAGGGGGAGGATCACCCCTCCACTTT
CASSDNAGGGSPLHF
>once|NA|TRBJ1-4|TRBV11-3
TGTGCCAGCAGCACAAACCCGGGACTTCCTAATGAAAAACTGTTTTTT
CASSTNPGLPNEKLFF
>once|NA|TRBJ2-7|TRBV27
TGTGCCAGCAGTTCGTCCTTATCCTACGAGCAGTACTTC
CASSSSLSYEQYF
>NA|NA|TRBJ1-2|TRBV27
TGTGCCAGCAGACTGACAGCTAACTATGGCTACACCTTC
CASRLTANYGYTF
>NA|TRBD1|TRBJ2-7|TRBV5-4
TGTGCCAGCAGCCGGGGACAGGGAGGGCCCTCCGGGGGCGAGCAGTACTTC
CASSRGQGGPSGGEQYF
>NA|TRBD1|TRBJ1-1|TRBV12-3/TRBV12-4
TGTGCCAGCAGTTTACAGGGGGCGACTGAAGCTTTCTTT
CASSLQGATEAFF
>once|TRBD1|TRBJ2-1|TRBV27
TGTGCCAGCAGGGCCTCGGGACAGGGGGCCGATGAGCAGTTCTTC
CASRASGQGADEQFF
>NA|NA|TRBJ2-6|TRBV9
TGTGCCAGCAGCGCCGTACGGTCTGGGGCCAACGTCCTGACTTTC
CASSAVRSGANVLTF
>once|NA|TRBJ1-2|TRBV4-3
TGCGCCAGCAGCCAAGATCGGCAGGGCTCCTATGGCTACACCTTC
CASSQDRQGSYGYTF
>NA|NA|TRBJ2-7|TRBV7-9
TGTGCCAGCAGCTTAGGAGGGGGCTCCTACGAGCAGTACTTC
CASSLGGGSYEQYF
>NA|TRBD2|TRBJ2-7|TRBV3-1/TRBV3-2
TGTGCCAGCAGCCAAGTACGGTCTAGCGGGGAGGGTTGCTACGAGCAGTACTTC
CASSQVRSSGEGCYEQYF
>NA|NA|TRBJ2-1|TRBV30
TGTGCCTGGTCCCCCAGGATGAATGAGCAGTTCTTC
CAWSPRMNEQFF
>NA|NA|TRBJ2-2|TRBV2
TGTGCCAGCAATGGGCAGGGGAGCACCGGGGAGCTGTTTTTT
CASNGQGSTGELFF
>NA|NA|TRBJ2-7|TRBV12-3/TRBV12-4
TGTGCCAGCAGTTTAGTTAGTGCCTACGAGCAGTACTTC
CASSLVSAYEQYF
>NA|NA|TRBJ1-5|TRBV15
TGTGCCACCAGCAGAGATAGGTCAGGGGCCAATCAGCCCCAGCATTTT
CATSRDRSGANQPQHF
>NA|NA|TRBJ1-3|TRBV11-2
TGTGCCAGCAGCTTAGGTTGGGGAGACCACTCTGGAAACACCATATATTTT
CASSLGWGDHSGNTIYF
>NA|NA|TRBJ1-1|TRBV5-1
TGCGCCAGCAGCGCCGGCGGTGAAGCTTTCTTT
CASSAGGEAFF
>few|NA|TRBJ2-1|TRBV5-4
TGTGCCAGCAGCTTTGGCGCCTACAGCTCCTACAATGAGCAGTTCTTC
CASSFGAYSSYNEQFF